The present entry profiles one T cell receptor beta chain with its context. This sample was taken from a study of blood T cell repertoires in COVID-19. Study-wide background: Some COVID-19 samples were acute and others convalescent; all came from the United States, Italy and Spain. The cDNA or gDNA used as material had been derived from T cells, B-cell-depleted T cells, or PBMCs.

CDR3 length: 14 amino acids. Per germline, CDR1 MGHDK and CDR2 SYGVNS. V lost 3 bases and J lost 5; bases outside the gene matches: 2. In the original analysis: Estimates of nucleated cell counts were drawn from the amplification of reference gene primers. Produced via immunoSEQ multiplex PCR; TCRdb's table is partial and in-frame only. V and J calls and clone size are as listed in that table; D and trimming were resolved from the DNA. The sample has over 150,000 clones, roughly four fifths seen once. Patients in Seattle were enrolled during active infection, then followed longitudinally. The chain is built from TRBV25-1 and TRBJ2-3; 10 bases match TRBD2. The source material was peripheral blood. This clonotype was obtained from a woman in her 70s with COVID-19, enrolled during active disease. The CDR3 loop is CASSEEREGDTQYF. The CDR3 DNA reads as TGTGCCAGCAGTGAGGAGCGGGAGGGAGATACGCAGTATTTT.